The 24 T cell receptor beta chains below were found in one sample sequenced in a study of blood T cell repertoires in COVID-19. The data were produced by immunoSEQ multiplex PCR, yet TCRdb's version contains in-frame clones alone and is incomplete. The sample consists of around 130,000 clones, 85% of them appearing once. Material for sequencing was peripheral blood. The receptor set was obtained from a man over 45 with acute or convalescent COVID-19.

V is TRBV5-1 and J is TRBJ2-7; the match to TRBD2 covers 9 bases. The length of the CDR3 is 15 residues. CDR1 is SGHRS and CDR2 is YFSETQ in the germline V gene. The trim removed 0 bases at V and 3 bases at J, leaving 4 bases unmatched. DNA for the CDR3: TGCGCCAGCAGCTTGGGGCGGGGGGGCCGCTACGAGCAGTACTTC. This gives the protein CASSLGRGGRYEQYF.

The rearrangement links TRBV19 to TRBJ1-6; 8 positions match TRBD1. The length of the CDR3 is 15 residues. V lost 4 bases and J lost 10; bases outside the gene matches: 9. CDR1 is LNHDA, CDR2 SQIVND, per germline (reference sequence). The CDR3 sequence: CASSTWTGSGSPLHF. The CDR3 region has the DNA TGTGCCAGTAGTACGTGGACAGGGTCAGGCTCACCCCTCCACTTT.

This rearrangement joins TRBV11-3 to TRBJ2-2, with D possibly TRBD1 on 6 matching bases. CDR1 is SGHNT and CDR2 is YENEEA in the germline V gene. V was trimmed by 1 base and J by 8 bases, leaving 14 bases between them. The CDR3 totals 15 residues. The DNA of the CDR3 is TGTGCCAGCAGCTTAGTACCCCAGGGGAGAGGGGAGCTGTTTTTT. Protein: CASSLVPQGRGELFF.

The J gene is TRBJ2-5, the V gene TRBV2, with D possibly TRBD1 on 5 matching bases. From germline, CDR1 is SNHLY and CDR2 FYNNEI. The length of the CDR3 is 14 residues. V was shortened by 8 bases and J by 3 bases, with 16 bases between the two germline ends. CDR3 residues: CASSPDQGKETQYF. CDR3 DNA: TGTGCCAGCTCACCAGATCAGGGAAAAGAGACCCAGTACTTC.

The chain has TRBV15 and TRBJ2-7, with D unclear. V lost 2 bases and J 2 bases, leaving 7 bases between the germline ends. Germline CDR1 LNHNV, CDR2 YYDKDF (reference sequence). This CDR3 comprises 13 residues. In nucleotides, the CDR3 is TGTGCCACCAGCAGACAGGATACCTACGAGCAGTACTTC. This gives the protein CATSRQDTYEQYF.

The chain couples TRBV7-8 to TRBJ1-2; D is ambiguous. Trimming took off 5 bases at V and 0 bases at J, with 10 bases between the two ends. Germline CDR1 SGHVS, CDR2 FQNEAQ. The CDR3 is made up of 14 amino acids. The CDR3 region is CASSRLASNYGYTF. In DNA form, the CDR3 reads TGTGCCAGCAGCCGGCTAGCGTCTAACTATGGCTACACCTTC.

This sequence joins TRBV10-3 and TRBJ2-7; 13 bases line up with TRBD2. The V gene end was trimmed by 2 bases and the J gene end by 2 bases; junction bases not matched to a gene: 9. The CDR3 spans 18 residues. The germline CDR1 and CDR2 sequences are ENHRY and SYGVKD. The chain's CDR3 is CAISEIRTSGSPTYEQYF. The DNA of the CDR3 is TGTGCCATCAGTGAGATTCGGACTAGCGGGAGTCCTACCTACGAGCAGTACTTC.

This clone was recorded only once. The chain carries TRBV18 and TRBJ1-1; D possibly corresponds to TRBD1 (5 bases). Deletions cut 3 bases from V and 1 base from J, with 12 bases between. This CDR3 region has 15 residues. The germline V gene has CDR1 KGHSH and CDR2 LQKENI. DNA of the CDR3: TGTGCCAGCTCACCGGGGCTGCAAGAGAACACTGAAGCTTTCTTT. Translated, it gives CASSPGLQENTEAFF.

J is TRBJ1-2 and V is TRBV9; 7 nucleotides match TRBD1. This CDR3 is built from 14 residues. J was trimmed by 8 bases and V by 3 bases; bases with no gene match: 10. Germline CDR1 SGDLS, CDR2 YYNGEE. The CDR3 nucleotides read TGTGCCAGCAGCGCCGGCGACAGGGTTAACGGCTACACCTTC. Its translation: CASSAGDRVNGYTF.

The sample holds a few counts of this clone. The chain links TRBV6-1 to TRBJ1-5, with TRBD1 as a possible D gene (5 bases). CDR1 is MNHNS and CDR2 is SASEGT in the germline V gene. Trimming took off 4 bases at V and 2 bases at J, with 15 bases between the two ends. The CDR3 is 16 residues long. The CDR3 coding sequence is TGTGCCAGCAGTGGGGGCTGGGGGGGTGGCAATCAGCCCCAGCATTTT. This codes for CASSGGWGGGNQPQHF.

This chain joins TRBV5-1 and TRBJ1-2; D unclear. V was clipped by 0 bases and J by 6 bases, with 6 bases between them. Germline-derived CDR1 and CDR2 are SGHRS and YFSETQ. The CDR3 spans 12 residues. CDR3 DNA: TGCGCCAGCAGCTTGGCTGCGGATGGCTACACCTTC. Residues: CASSLAADGYTF.

The gene calls are TRBV3-1 (or the pseudogene TRBV3-2) and TRBJ1-1; a possible D gene is TRBD1 (5 bases). Germline CDR1 reads LGHDT; CDR2 reads YNNKEL (reference sequence). The CDR3 totals 14 residues. V was shortened by 0 bases and J by 4 bases, with 9 bases between the two germline ends. The CDR3 spells CASSQDGGGTEAFF. The DNA of the CDR3 is TGTGCCAGCAGCCAAGATGGGGGGGGCACTGAAGCTTTCTTT.

The rearrangement links TRBV9 to TRBJ2-4, with 7 nucleotides matching TRBD1. Looked up from germline, CDR1 is SGDLS and CDR2 is YYNGEE. The CDR3 totals 14 residues. The trim removed 4 bases at V and 5 bases at J, leaving 6 bases unmatched. DNA of the CDR3: TGTGCCAGCAGCTTCCGGGACAGAGAAAACATTCAGTACTTC. It encodes CASSFRDRENIQYF.

This chain joins TRBV19 and TRBJ2-3; 8 positions agree with TRBD2. The CDR3 is 16 amino acids. The germline V gene encodes CDR1 LNHDA and CDR2 SQIVND (reference sequence). Trimming at V came to 5 bases and at J to 0 bases, leaving 7 bases not matched to a gene. CDR3 protein: CASSSIAGTSTDTQYF. DNA of the CDR3: TGTGCCAGTAGTTCTATAGCGGGAACTAGCACAGATACGCAGTATTTT.

The chain recombines TRBV2 with TRBJ2-7; the D gene is possibly TRBD2 (5 bases). V lost 8 bases, J lost 3 bases, and 17 bases lay in between. The CDR3 spans 14 residues. CDR1 is SNHLY, CDR2 FYNNEI, per germline. For the CDR3, the DNA is TGTGCCAGCTTTGAGCCGAGGGATTACTACGAGCAGTACTTC. Its translation is CASFEPRDYYEQYF. The variable domain in full, with the rest retrieved from reference TRBV2 and TRBJ2-7, is EPEVTQTPSHQVTQMGQEVILRCVPISNHLYFYWYRQILGQKVEFLVSFYNNEISEKSEIFDDQFSVERPDGSNFTLKIRSTKLEDSAMYFCASFEPRDYYEQYFGPGTRLTVT.

The chain couples TRBV5-1 to TRBJ2-7; the D gene is possibly TRBD2 (5 bases). Germline values: CDR1 SGHRS, CDR2 YFSETQ. With 0 bases removed from V and 7 bases from J, the gap between germline ends came to 14 bases. CDR3 length: 14 residues. This CDR3 reads CASSLDGESGEQYF. The CDR3 DNA reads TGCGCCAGCAGCTTGGACGGGGAATCGGGAGAGCAGTACTTC.

V is TRBV30 and J is TRBJ1-1, with 9 bases that match TRBD1. V lost 7 bases to trimming and J lost 0 bases; unmatched junction nucleotides: 6. This CDR3 comprises 14 residues. Germline-derived CDR1 and CDR2 are GTSNPN and SVGIG (reference sequence). This chain's CDR3 is CAYTGGIMNTEAFF. The CDR3 coding sequence is TGTGCCTACACAGGGGGCATCATGAACACTGAAGCTTTCTTT.

This clone showed up just once. The rearrangement links TRBV11-2 to TRBJ2-4; D ambiguous. Trimming pared 0 bases from V and 9 bases from J, leaving 6 bases between. Germline-derived CDR1 and CDR2 are SGHAT and FQNNGV. CDR3 length: 12 amino acids. The CDR3 here is CASSLDESIQYF. In DNA form, the CDR3 reads TGTGCCAGCAGCTTAGATGAGTCCATTCAGTACTTC.

This chain's CDR3 is CASSYLLEKGGETQYF. The CDR3 DNA is TGTGCCAGCAGTTACCTGCTAGAAAAGGGGGGGGAGACCCAGTACTTC. V and J are TRBV6-2 or TRBV6-3 and TRBJ2-5; the D gene is possibly TRBD2 (7 bases). Germline V CDR1 and CDR2: MNHEY, SVGEGT. V lost 2 bases and J lost 5, with 18 bases in between. CDR3 size: 16 residues.

The V and J genes are TRBV10-3 and TRBJ2-5, with 10 bases fitting TRBD1. The V segment lost 6 bases and the J segment 2 bases; nucleotides outside the gene matches: 3. The CDR3 consists of 14 residues. The germline V gene has CDR1 ENHRY and CDR2 SYGVKD. DNA of the CDR3: TGTGCCATCAGGCGGGGACAGGGGCAAGAGACCCAGTACTTC. Translation gives CAIRRGQGQETQYF.

The V and J genes are TRBV19 and TRBJ1-6; 9 nucleotides match TRBD1. The J segment lost 7 bases and the V segment lost 4 bases, leaving 5 bases of the junction unmatched. The germline CDR1 and CDR2 sequences are LNHDA and SQIVND (reference sequence). The CDR3 has 15 amino acids. Here the CDR3 DNA reads TGTGCCAGTAGTAGGGGACAGGGTCTAAATTCACCCCTCCACTTT. This encodes CASSRGQGLNSPLHF.

In nucleotides, the CDR3 is TGTGCCAGCAGCGCCGGGACAGCCCCTTATAATTCACCCCTCCACTTT. Translated, it gives CASSAGTAPYNSPLHF. The chain couples TRBV7-6 to TRBJ1-6, with 7 bases fitting TRBD1. The CDR3 is made up of 16 amino acids. Germline V gene lookup returns CDR1 SGHVS and CDR2 FNYEAQ. The V gene end was trimmed by 5 bases and the J gene end by 4 bases; junction bases not matched to a gene: 8.

The V call is TRBV24-1, the J call TRBJ2-5, with a weak D call TRBD2 (6 bases). The CDR3 extends over 13 amino acids. Germline lookup yields CDR1 KGHDR and CDR2 SFDVKD. V was clipped by 4 bases and J by 5 bases, with 10 bases between them. In DNA form, the CDR3 reads TGTGCCACCAGTGAGGGGGGTCAGGAGACCCAGTACTTC. Encoded protein: CATSEGGQETQYF.

This clone appeared a single time. V gene TRBV5-1 combines with J gene TRBJ1-2; D may be TRBD1 (6 bases). Germline V gene sequence: CDR1 SGHRS, CDR2 YFSETQ. Trimming stripped 4 bases from V and 0 bases from J, with 13 bases between. The CDR3 is 15 amino acids. The CDR3 DNA reads TGCGCCAGCAGCCGCTGGACAGCGTCTAACTATGGCTACACCTTC. Residues: CASSRWTASNYGYTF.